This paragraph covers one T cell receptor (beta chain) sequence. Its antigen is not identified. Germline is not matched at one junction end, which may reflect a read error. These data come from a study of T cell repertoires in cytomegalovirus infection. Broader study findings: The study identified carriers of CMV plus the relevant HLA from cumulative public TCR beta family frequency.

This CDR3 is built from 13 residues. Using its own MiXCR run on the reads, TCRdb lists one record per CDR3 protein. The data contain approximately 910,000 distinct CDR3 sequences, more than 25% of them seen just once; the ten biggest clones take up around 15%. The chain joins TRBV12-3 or TRBV12-4 to TRBJ1-1, with D uncertain. Specimen: cultured CD8+ T cells from PBMCs, collected from culture after CMV antigen stimulation. The clonotype comes from a human donor in good health (CMV status not recorded). Some clones in this sample may be carry-over from other donors' samples. As DNA, the CDR3 is TGTACCAGCACTCGGAACCCATTCACTGAAGCTTTCTTT. This sequence encodes CTSTRNPFTEAFF.